The 4 T cell receptor beta chains below all came from one sample that was sequenced in a study of T cells in localized non-small cell lung cancer. This table comes from immunoSEQ multiplex PCR, and its TCRdb copy is limited to in-frame clones, with some not included. The sample shows over 45,000 clones, roughly 89% of them seen only once. The material was peripheral blood, obtained before any cancer treatment. The receptor set was obtained from a man aged 35 to 69 with stage I squamous cell lung carcinoma.

The chain combines TRBV18 with TRBJ2-5; D unresolved. Trimming shortened V by 3 bases and J by 4 bases, and 12 bases separated the two germline ends. The CDR3 is made up of 14 amino acids. Germline values: CDR1 KGHSH, CDR2 LQKENI. CDR3 sequence: CASSPGSSLETQYF. CDR3 bases: TGTGCCAGCTCACCGGGCAGTTCATTAGAGACCCAGTACTTC.

The rearrangement links TRBV27 to TRBJ2-7, with 9 bases fitting TRBD1. V gave up 2 bases and J gave up 3 bases; unmatched junction bases: 2. Germline CDR1 and CDR2: MNHEY and SMNVEV (reference sequence). The CDR3 sequence is 14 residues long. This chain's CDR3 is CASSLQDRGYEQYF. The CDR3 DNA reads TGTGCCAGCAGTTTACAGGACAGGGGCTACGAGCAGTACTTC.

The gene calls are TRBV7-9 and TRBJ2-7; D might be TRBD1 (6 bases). Trimming shortened V by 5 bases and J by 2 bases, and 16 bases separated the two germline ends. Germline values: CDR1 SEHNR, CDR2 FQNEAQ (reference sequence). The CDR3 totals 15 residues. CDR3 region: CASSPGLGAAYEQYF. In DNA, the CDR3 is TGTGCCAGCAGCCCTGGGCTGGGGGCAGCCTACGAGCAGTACTTC.

The genes are TRBV25-1 and TRBJ2-1; 13 bases match TRBD2. The V gene end was trimmed by 3 bases and the J gene end by 6 bases; junction bases not matched to a gene: 2. The germline V gene has CDR1 MGHDK and CDR2 SYGVNS. This CDR3 is 15 amino acids long. The CDR3 spells CASSDGLAGVNEQFF. CDR3 sequence (DNA): TGTGCCAGCAGTGACGGACTAGCGGGAGTCAATGAGCAGTTCTTC.